What follows are 26 T cell receptor beta chains derived from one specimen sequenced in a study of neurological immune-mediated disorders. TCRdb called the 5' RACE reads again in MiXCR, with one record for every CDR3 protein. Here the sample spans about 29,000 distinct CDR3 sequences, roughly an eighth being singletons. The sequencing input was PBMCs. Receptors were obtained from a woman aged 60 to 75 in good health.

In regard to this clonotype: Compared with germline, one end of the junction differs, possibly owing to a read error. The V call is TRBV3-1, the J call TRBJ2-1, with 11 positions matching TRBD1. The length of the CDR3 is 15 residues. From germline, CDR1 is LGHDT and CDR2 YNNKEL (reference sequence). The CDR3 coding sequence is TGTGCCAGCAGCCTCTCGGACAGGGGGCACTATGAGCACTTCTTC. Encoded protein: CASSLSDRGHYEHFF.

This clonotype was counted only a few times. An end of the junction does not agree with germline; a read error may underlie this. The rearrangement uses TRBV27 and TRBJ1-4; no firm D call. Germline lookup yields CDR1 MNHEY and CDR2 SMNVEV (reference sequence). The CDR3 loop spans 14 amino acids. CDR3 coding DNA: TGTGTCAGCAGTGCGACCCGGCGAGGTGAAAAACTGTTTTTT. Protein: CVSSATRRGEKLFF.

In this sample, this clonotype turned up many times. The gene calls are TRBV10-3 and TRBJ1-2, with TRBD1 identical over 8 bases. This CDR3 contains 14 residues. CDR1 ENHRY and CDR2 SYGVKD come from the germline V gene. The junction had 6 bases not matched to a gene; V was cut back by 2 bases and J by 7 bases. The CDR3 region is CAISERQGAAGYTF. For the CDR3, the DNA is TGTGCCATCAGTGAGAGGCAGGGGGCAGCTGGCTACACCTTC.

There are many counts of this clonotype. V is TRBV28 and J is TRBJ1-2, with a weak D call TRBD1 (5 bases). The V end lost 5 bases, the J end lost 9 bases, and 13 bases lay between the germline ends. The germline V gene encodes CDR1 MDHEN and CDR2 SYDVKM. The CDR3 runs to 12 residues. CDR3 in DNA: TGTGCCAGCAGTGCTCAGGGTGATAGCTACACCTTC. Translating gives CASSAQGDSYTF.

This clonotype was observed many times. V and J are TRBV7-3 and TRBJ2-1, with 8 bases aligning to TRBD2. Losses at the gene ends were 5 bases for V and 1 base for J; bases not matched to a gene: 7. The germline gives CDR1 SGHTA, CDR2 FQGTGA. The CDR3 is made up of 16 amino acids. Written as DNA, the CDR3 is TGTGCCAGCAGCCCCTCCGGGGGGGTGTCCTACAATGAGCAGTTCTTC. This encodes CASSPSGGVSYNEQFF.

This clonotype was observed many times. The V gene is TRBV7-2, the J gene TRBJ2-3; D is unresolved. There are 14 residues in the CDR3. Trimming took 6 bases from V and 4 from J, leaving 14 bases between them. Looked up from germline, CDR1 is SGHTA and CDR2 is FQGNSA. The DNA for the CDR3 is TGTGCCAGCAGTTCTGGGCCTTGGTCAGATACGCAGTATTTT. Its protein is CASSSGPWSDTQYF.

This clonotype was counted ten times or more. This sequence joins TRBV4-3 and TRBJ2-1, with 9 bases identical to TRBD2. CDR3 length equals 16 residues. V shed 0 bases, J shed 8 bases, and the junction held 8 bases outside the gene matches. CDR1 is LGHNA, CDR2 YSLEER, per germline. The CDR3 here is CASSQEGRGGVDEQFF. CDR3 nucleotide sequence: TGCGCCAGCAGCCAAGAGGGGCGGGGGGGGGTCGATGAGCAGTTCTTC.

This clonotype was counted at least ten times. A much larger clone lies one base from this, so it may be a read error. V usage is TRBV7-2 and J usage is TRBJ1-1; 11 bases map to TRBD1. This CDR3 contains 16 residues. Germline V gene sequence: CDR1 SGHTA, CDR2 FQGNSA. CDR3 sequence (DNA): TGTGTCAGCAGCTTGGGACAGGGGGGATTCAACACTGAAGCTTTCTTT. Encoded protein: CVSSLGQGGFNTEAFF.

Many counts were recorded for this clonotype. The rearrangement joins TRBV10-3 to TRBJ2-4; 8 bases are a match to TRBD1. Trimming took 11 bases from V and 0 from J; bases not matched to a gene: 6. This CDR3 comprises 14 residues. Germline CDR1 reads ENHRY; CDR2 reads SYGVKD. In DNA form, the CDR3 reads TGTGCCGTAGGACAGGGAGAAGCCAAAAACATTCAGTACTTC. Protein product: CAVGQGEAKNIQYF.

This clonotype was found many times. The chain carries TRBV6-1 and TRBJ2-2; D may correspond to TRBD1 or TRBD2 (6 bases each). The CDR3 has 13 amino acids. V shed 11 bases and J shed 1 base, with 11 bases lying between them. Germline loops: CDR1 MNHNS, CDR2 SASEGT. CDR3 nucleotide sequence: TGTGCCTTGGGGGGCCGGAACACCGGGGAGCTGTTTTTT. Its translation: CALGGRNTGELFF.

This clonotype has at least ten counts. This rearrangement joins TRBV12-3 or TRBV12-4 to TRBJ1-4, with D uncertain. The CDR3 runs 13 residues. V lost 2 bases and J 4 bases, leaving 5 bases between the germline ends. The CDR3 DNA reads as TGTGCCAGCAGTTTACAGGTTAATGAAAAACTGTTTTTT. Translated: CASSLQVNEKLFF.

This clonotype occurred many times. The gene calls are TRBV7-9 and TRBJ2-5; tentatively, D is TRBD1 or TRBD2 (5 bases each). Germline-derived CDR1 and CDR2 are SEHNR and FQNEAQ (reference sequence). This CDR3 spans 15 amino acids. V lost 1 base, J lost 4 bases, and 13 bases lay in between. Here the CDR3 DNA reads TGTGCCAGCAGCTTAGGGGACGCGCGAGCAGAGACCCAGTACTTC. Its translation: CASSLGDARAETQYF.

The table lists this clonotype with many counts. This chain uses TRBV5-1 with TRBJ1-5; no clear D. Germline V gene sequence: CDR1 SGHRS, CDR2 YFSETQ. CDR3 length: 13 residues. V lost 4 bases and J 5 bases, leaving 10 bases between the germline ends. This chain's CDR3 is CASSEDPHQPQHF. As DNA, the CDR3 is TGCGCCAGCAGCGAGGACCCCCATCAGCCCCAGCATTTT. The whole variable domain, filled in from reference TRBV5-1 and TRBJ1-5, reads KAGVTQTPRYLIKTRGQQVTLSCSPISGHRSVSWYQQTPGQGLQFLFEYFSETQRNKGNFPGRFSGRQFSNSRSEMNVSTLELGDSALYLCASSEDPHQPQHFGDGTRLSIL.

This clonotype has ten or more counts. The chain couples TRBV5-6 to TRBJ1-2; D gene ambiguous. CDR3 size: 12 residues. Per the germline V gene, CDR1 is SGHDT and CDR2 is YYEEEE. V was trimmed by 0 bases and J by 11 bases, leaving 11 bases between them. The CDR3: CASSLVKAYYTF. CDR3 DNA sequence: TGTGCCAGCAGCTTGGTTAAGGCTTATTACACCTTC.

This clonotype was seen many times. The chain uses TRBV10-3 and TRBJ2-2, with D unresolved. CDR3 length equals 13 residues. CDR1 and CDR2 from the germline V gene are ENHRY and SYGVKD. Trimming took 6 bases from V and 0 from J, leaving 5 bases between them. For the CDR3, the DNA is TGTGCCATCAGCATTTCGAACACCGGGGAGCTGTTTTTT. As protein: CAISISNTGELFF.

This clonotype has at least ten counts. The gene calls are TRBV5-1 and TRBJ2-7; D is possibly TRBD1 or TRBD2 (5 bases each). CDR1 is SGHRS, CDR2 YFSETQ, per germline. The CDR3 sequence is 15 residues long. The ends were cut back, 4 bases at V and 3 bases at J, with 17 bases in the middle. The CDR3: CASSPYLGTDYEQYF. CDR3 DNA sequence: TGCGCCAGCAGCCCTTACCTTGGGACGGACTACGAGCAGTACTTC.

This clonotype was counted ten times or more. This chain uses TRBV20-1 with TRBJ2-5, with D perhaps assigned TRBD1 or TRBD2 (7 bases each). The CDR3 runs 14 residues. Germline CDR1 DFQATT, CDR2 SNEGSKA (reference sequence). The ends were cut back, 7 bases at V and 2 bases at J, with 17 bases in the middle. The CDR3 coding sequence is TGCAGTGGGCGACAGGGACTAATACAAGAGACCCAGTACTTC. This translates into CSGRQGLIQETQYF.

V gene TRBV18 combines with J gene TRBJ1-1; 9 bases are shared with TRBD1. The germline V gene encodes CDR1 KGHSH and CDR2 LQKENI. The junction had 2 bases not matched to a gene; V was cut back by 2 bases and J by 4 bases. The length of the CDR3 is 14 residues. CDR3 in DNA: TGTGCCAGCTCACCAGGGACAGGGCTCACTGAAGCTTTCTTT. Residues: CASSPGTGLTEAFF.

The table lists this clonotype with many counts. V usage is TRBV7-2 and J usage is TRBJ2-7; TRBD1 might be the D (6 bases). The CDR3 length is 12 residues. Germline-derived CDR1 and CDR2 are SGHTA and FQGNSA. Between the trimmed V and J ends, which lost 5 bases and 3 bases, there was a span of 8 bases. The CDR3 DNA sequence: TGTGCCAGCAGCCGGGACAACTACGAGCAGTACTTC. This encodes CASSRDNYEQYF. The whole variable domain, remainder taken from reference TRBV7-2 and TRBJ2-7, is GAGVSQSPSNKVTEKGKDVELRCDPISGHTALYWYRQSLGQGLEFLIYFQGNSAPDKSGLPSDRFSAERTGGSVSTLTIQRTQQEDSAVYLCASSRDNYEQYFGPGTRLTVT.

The CDR3 region has the DNA TGTGCCAGCCAAGTCCCTACAGGGAACTATGGCTACACCTTC. It yields the protein CASQVPTGNYGYTF. This sequence joins TRBV7-2 and TRBJ1-2; tentatively, D is TRBD1 (6 bases). The CDR3 loop spans 14 amino acids. V was trimmed by 8 bases and J by 2 bases, leaving 15 bases between them. The germline V gene has CDR1 SGHTA and CDR2 FQGNSA.

This clonotype was found many times. The gene calls are TRBV28 and TRBJ1-2; D unresolved. Germline V gives CDR1 MDHEN, CDR2 SYDVKM. The CDR3 totals 13 residues. The germline V and J ends were trimmed by 3 bases and 8 bases, with 13 bases remaining between them. In DNA form, the CDR3 reads TGTGCCAGCAGTTTTCCCAGCCTACAAGGCTACACCTTC. Translation gives CASSFPSLQGYTF.

This clonotype was counted at least ten times. V and J are TRBV7-2 and TRBJ2-5; D uncertain. Germline V gives CDR1 SGHTA, CDR2 FQGNSA. CDR3 length: 14 amino acids. V gave up 5 bases and J gave up 2 bases, with 12 bases separating them. CDR3 nucleotide sequence: TGTGCCAGCAGCCCCTCACTGACTCAAGAGACCCAGTACTTC. As protein: CASSPSLTQETQYF. The full variable domain, in which reference TRBV7-2 and TRBJ2-5 provide the parts outside the CDR3, is GAGVSQSPSNKVTEKGKDVELRCDPISGHTALYWYRQSLGQGLEFLIYFQGNSAPDKSGLPSDRFSAERTGGSVSTLTIQRTQQEDSAVYLCASSPSLTQETQYFGPGTRLLVL.

A remark on this clonotype: A single base separates this from a much larger clone, so it may be a read error. This chain links TRBV4-1 with TRBJ2-1; 9 bases align to TRBD2. The trim removed 1 base at V and 5 bases at J, leaving 6 bases unmatched. CDR1 and CDR2 from the germline V gene are MGHRA and YSYEKL. The CDR3 length is 16 residues. CDR3 protein: CASSQGTAGGDNEQFF. CDR3 sequence (DNA): TGCGCCAGCAGCCAAGGCACGGCGGGGGGGGACAATGAGCAGTTCTTC.

This clonotype was counted at least ten times. This sequence joins TRBV20-1 and TRBJ2-2; D is unclear. The germline CDR1 and CDR2 sequences are DFQATT and SNEGSKA (reference sequence). The CDR3 contains 14 residues. V gave up 3 bases and J gave up 6 bases, with 14 bases separating them. The DNA of the CDR3 is TGCAGTGCTAGCCGGTCGGGCGACGCCGGGGAGCTGTTTTTT. This gives the protein CSASRSGDAGELFF.

This clonotype was counted at least ten times. The genes are TRBV18 and TRBJ2-7; D not resolved. Trimming shortened V by 5 bases and J by 3 bases, and 14 bases separated the two germline ends. The V gene's germline CDR1 is KGHSH and CDR2 LQKENI. The CDR3 consists of 14 residues. The CDR3 sequence: CASSAELLGYEQYF. The CDR3 DNA follows: TGTGCCAGCTCAGCCGAACTCCTCGGCTACGAGCAGTACTTC.

On this clonotype: It may be a read error: a sequence one base away is much more abundant. This rearrangement joins TRBV7-2 to TRBJ2-5, with 9 nucleotides matching TRBD2. The germline V gene has CDR1 SGHTA and CDR2 FQGNSA. The CDR3 runs 15 residues. CDR3 amino acids: CASSNERGVLETRYF. CDR3 coding DNA: TGTGCCAGCAGCAACGAGCGGGGGGTACTTGAGACCCGGTACTTC.